This T cell receptor (beta chain) was sequenced during a study of blood T cell repertoires in COVID-19. About the research overall: COVID-19 samples, acute and convalescent, were from the United States, Italy and Spain. The cDNA or gDNA used as material had been derived from T cells, B-cell-depleted T cells, or PBMCs.

The CDR3 is 14 amino acids. Per germline, CDR1 SGHRS and CDR2 YFSETQ. Deletions cut 0 bases from V and 5 bases from J, with 12 bases between. As processed by the authors: Amplification of reference gene primers provided the estimated nucleated cell counts. Sequencing used immunoSEQ multiplex PCR; TCRdb keeps in-frame clones, though not all of them. V, J and clone size derive from that table, while D and trimming were established from the DNA sequence. The data hold some 88,000 clones, with 75% to 90% observed a single time. The specimen was peripheral blood. The chain is built from TRBV5-1 and TRBJ2-7; perhaps TRBD2 as D (5 bases). The clonotype originates from a man aged 55 to 70 with acute or convalescent COVID-19. CDR3 DNA: TGCGCCAGCAGCTTGGGTGGGAGTATGGACGAGCAGTACTTC. This codes for CASSLGGSMDEQYF.